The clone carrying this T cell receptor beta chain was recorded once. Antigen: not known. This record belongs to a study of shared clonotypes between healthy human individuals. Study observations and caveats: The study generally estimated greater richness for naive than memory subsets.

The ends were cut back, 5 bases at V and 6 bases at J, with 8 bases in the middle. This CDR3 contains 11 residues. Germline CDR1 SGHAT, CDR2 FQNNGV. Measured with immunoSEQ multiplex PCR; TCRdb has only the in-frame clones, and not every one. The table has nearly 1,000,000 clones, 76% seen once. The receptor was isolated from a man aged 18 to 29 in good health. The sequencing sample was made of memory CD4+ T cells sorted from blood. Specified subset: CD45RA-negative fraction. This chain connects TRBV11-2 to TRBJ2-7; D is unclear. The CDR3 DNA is TGTGCCAGCAGCCTGTCCCTCGAGCAGTACTTC. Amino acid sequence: CASSLSLEQYF.